Listed here are 23 T cell receptor beta chains from one sample, sequenced in a study of T cells in Graves' hyperthyroidism and ophthalmopathy. RNA transcripts served as the template for amplifying TCR beta CDR3 regions. TCR CDR3 underwent first-round RT-PCR with the HTBI primer set. TCRdb re-derived calls from the multiplex PCR reads in MiXCR, one entry per CDR3 protein. Here the sample spans about 320,000 distinct CDR3 sequences, around 17% being singletons. The sequencing input was blood. These receptor sequences come from a man younger than 40 with Graves' hyperthyroidism.

The table lists this clonotype with many counts. The J gene is TRBJ1-2, the V gene TRBV10-1; 7 bases are a match to TRBD1. V trimming: 6 bases; J trimming: 4 bases; junction bases outside the gene matches: 11. The CDR3 sequence is 15 residues long. Germline-derived CDR1 and CDR2 are WNHNN and SYGVQD (reference sequence). CDR3 amino acids: CASRTTGVASYGYTF. The CDR3 DNA is TGCGCCAGCAGGACCACAGGGGTAGCTAGCTATGGCTACACCTTC.

This clonotype has only a few counts. The J gene is TRBJ2-1, the V gene TRBV5-1, with D tentatively TRBD2 (6 bases). With 4 bases removed from V and 0 bases from J, the gap between germline ends came to 23 bases. CDR1 is SGHRS and CDR2 is YFSETQ in the germline V gene. The CDR3 has 19 residues. The chain's CDR3 is CASSVGSTWDWSSYNEQFF. In nucleotides, the CDR3 is TGCGCCAGCAGCGTCGGATCAACCTGGGACTGGAGCTCCTACAATGAGCAGTTCTTC.

This clonotype was seen repeatedly, ten times or more. The V and J genes are TRBV3-1 and TRBJ2-1; the D is unclear. CDR1 LGHDT and CDR2 YNNKEL come from the germline V gene (reference sequence). Trimming cost V 0 bases and J 10 bases, with 10 bases left between them. This CDR3 has 13 amino acids. CDR3 loop: CASSQDPTWEQFF. CDR3 nucleotide sequence: TGTGCCAGCAGCCAAGATCCGACTTGGGAGCAGTTCTTC.

The chain is built from TRBV12-3 or TRBV12-4 and TRBJ1-2, with a possible D match to TRBD1 (5 bases). V lost 6 bases, J lost 6 bases, and 14 bases lay in between. The CDR3 loop spans 13 amino acids. CDR3 DNA sequence: TGTGCCAGCAGCCCCGGGGGTTTACATGGCTACACCTTC. It is translated as CASSPGGLHGYTF.

This clonotype was detected many times. This rearrangement joins TRBV2 to TRBJ2-1, with D hard to call. Trimming pared 5 bases from V and 0 bases from J, leaving 11 bases between. Germline-derived CDR1 and CDR2 are SNHLY and FYNNEI. CDR3 length: 15 amino acids. The CDR3 DNA reads TGTGCCAGCAGTTTCCTTTCTAGCTCCTACAATGAGCAGTTCTTC. This sequence encodes CASSFLSSSYNEQFF.

This clonotype appeared many times. The V and J genes are TRBV4-1 and TRBJ1-2; 9 nucleotides match TRBD1. CDR3 size: 18 residues. Per the germline V gene, CDR1 is MGHRA and CDR2 is YSYEKL. V shed 0 bases, J shed 3 bases, and the junction held 11 bases outside the gene matches. The CDR3 protein is CASSQDVEGTGRDYGYTF. CDR3 coding DNA: TGCGCCAGCAGCCAAGATGTTGAGGGGACAGGGAGGGACTATGGCTACACCTTC.

This chain uses TRBV11-3 with TRBJ2-1; the match to TRBD2 covers 8 bases. The germline CDR1 and CDR2 sequences are SGHNT and YENEEA. J lost 8 bases, V lost 5 bases, and 11 bases had no gene match. The CDR3 contains 15 residues. CDR3 protein: CASSDHPGLGDEQFF. The CDR3 region has the DNA TGTGCCAGCAGCGACCACCCGGGACTAGGGGATGAGCAGTTCTTC.

This clonotype occurred many times. V is TRBV28 and J is TRBJ1-5; maybe TRBD1 (5 bases). This CDR3 comprises 14 residues. Germline-derived CDR1 and CDR2 are MDHEN and SYDVKM. Trimming removed 10 bases from V and 9 bases from J, with 22 bases in between. CDR3 nucleotide sequence: TGTGCCACCTTGGCGTGGGGACCGTACCGGCCCCAGCATTTT. Its translation is CATLAWGPYRPQHF.

In this sample, this clonotype turned up a few times. V is TRBV20-1 and J is TRBJ2-2; D not resolved. V was clipped by 6 bases and J by 8 bases, with 10 bases between them. The germline gives CDR1 DFQATT, CDR2 SNEGSKA (reference sequence). This CDR3 has 11 amino acids. CDR3 coding DNA: TGCAGTGCCGAAATCGGGGGGGAGCTGTTTTTT. Protein sequence: CSAEIGGELFF.

The table lists this clonotype with a few counts. This sequence joins TRBV5-4 and TRBJ2-3, with a weak D call TRBD1 (5 bases). Germline V lookup: CDR1 SGHNT, CDR2 YYREEE (reference sequence). The CDR3 consists of 15 residues. The V end was cut by 0 bases, the J end by 0 bases, with 8 bases between. CDR3 nucleotides: TGTGCCAGCAGCTTGGAACCAGGGAGCACAGATACGCAGTATTTT. It codes for CASSLEPGSTDTQYF.

This clonotype turned up a few times. The chain has TRBV5-8 and TRBJ2-7; 14 nucleotides align to TRBD2. The ends lost 4 bases at V and 7 bases at J; junction bases unmatched: 7. Germline V gene data show CDR1 as SGHTS and CDR2 as YDEGEE. This CDR3 region has 15 residues. The CDR3 sequence: CASSAGTSGSGEQYF. The CDR3 DNA sequence: TGTGCCAGCAGCGCAGGGACTAGCGGGAGCGGGGAGCAGTACTTC.

This clonotype occurred many times. The rearrangement joins TRBV12-3 or TRBV12-4 to TRBJ2-5; TRBD1 agrees at 7 bases. The V and J ends lost 3 bases and 3 bases, in that order; junction bases with no gene match: 4. The CDR3 consists of 14 residues. This CDR3 is CASSLTGFEETQYF. The CDR3 region has the DNA TGTGCCAGCAGTTTGACAGGGTTTGAAGAGACCCAGTACTTC.

The rearrangement links TRBV18 to TRBJ2-7, with D possibly being TRBD1 (6 bases). V lost 5 bases and J lost 6, with 11 bases in between. There are 12 residues in the CDR3. Germline lookup yields CDR1 KGHSH and CDR2 LQKENI. The DNA for the CDR3 is TGTGCCAGCTCATCGCAGGGGAGCGAGCAGTACTTC. Translation gives CASSSQGSEQYF.

This clonotype was seen at least ten times. This chain uses TRBV12-3 or TRBV12-4 with TRBJ1-5, with 7 bases that match TRBD1. The CDR3 has 15 amino acids. Trimming took 5 bases from V and 2 from J; bases not matched to a gene: 6. The CDR3 DNA is TGTGCCAGCAGTCTGCAAGGGGGCCGCAATCAGCCCCAGCATTTT. Protein sequence: CASSLQGGRNQPQHF.

This clonotype was counted ten times or more. The chain joins TRBV5-1 to TRBJ1-1; TRBD1 is a possible D gene (5 bases). The CDR3 is 16 amino acids. V lost 6 bases and J 3 bases, leaving 21 bases between the germline ends. The V gene's germline CDR1 is SGHRS and CDR2 YFSETQ. This CDR3 is CASKTSVGEVYTEAFF. In nucleotides, the CDR3 is TGCGCCAGCAAAACTAGCGTGGGGGAAGTGTACACTGAAGCTTTCTTT.

With regard to this clonotype: A read error may be the cause here, since a much bigger clone is one base away. Given the absence of the conserved phenylalanine or tryptophan at the CDR3 end, a read error is likely. V gene TRBV12-3 or TRBV12-4 combines with J gene TRBJ2-1, with D possibly TRBD2 on 5 matching bases. The CDR3 covers 14 residues. V lost 3 bases and J lost 6, with 12 bases in between. CDR3: CASSFFLAGNEQFS. For the CDR3, the DNA is TGTGCCAGCAGTTTTTTCCTAGCAGGCAATGAGCAGTTCTCC.

This clonotype came up many times. The CDR3 loop reads CASSSSSGRVEQFF. The CDR3 region has the DNA TGTGCCAGCAGCTCGTCTAGCGGGAGGGTTGAGCAGTTCTTC. The gene calls are TRBV11-1 and TRBJ2-1; 12 nucleotides match TRBD2. This CDR3 region has 14 residues. The junction had 4 bases not matched to a gene; V was cut back by 4 bases and J by 9 bases. From germline, CDR1 is SGHAT and CDR2 FQDESV (reference sequence).

This clonotype was picked up many times. The genes are TRBV12-5 and TRBJ1-5; 8 positions agree with TRBD1. Germline V gives CDR1 LGHNT, CDR2 FRNRAP. This CDR3 spans 14 amino acids. The V and J ends lost 4 bases and 2 bases, in that order; junction bases with no gene match: 1. CDR3 sequence: CASGSGQGNQPQHF. In DNA form, the CDR3 reads TGTGCTAGTGGTTCGGGACAGGGCAATCAGCCCCAGCATTTT.

Concerning this clonotype: A single base separates this from a much larger clone, so it may be a read error. The chain joins TRBV7-9 to TRBJ1-1; D is perhaps TRBD1 (5 bases). The CDR3 sequence is 19 residues long. From germline, CDR1 is SEHNR and CDR2 FQNEAQ (reference sequence). Written as DNA, the CDR3 is TGTGCCAGCAGCCCTTACATGCGCACGGACCCCCGGACAAACACTGGAGCTTTCTTT. Translating it yields CASSPYMRTDPRTNTGAFF.

This clonotype was counted a few times. V and J are TRBV4-1 and TRBJ2-5, with D possibly TRBD2 on 7 matching bases. CDR1 is MGHRA, CDR2 YSYEKL, per germline. CDR3 size: 19 residues. V lost 4 bases and J 4 bases, leaving 28 bases between the germline ends. Here the CDR3 DNA reads TGCGCCAGCAGCCCACCCGGGGGCGGGAGATTGGTGGGAAGAGAGACCCAGTACTTC. It is translated as CASSPPGGGRLVGRETQYF.

The CDR3 is CASSSAWDSYNEQFF. CDR3 sequence (DNA): TGTGCCAGCAGTTCGGCGTGGGACAGCTACAATGAGCAGTTCTTC. The rearrangement links TRBV27 to TRBJ2-1; 7 bases are a match to TRBD1. Trimming took 4 bases from V and 3 from J; bases not matched to a gene: 6. Germline CDR1 reads MNHEY; CDR2 reads SMNVEV (reference sequence). This CDR3 spans 15 amino acids.

This chain uses TRBV7-9 with TRBJ2-7, with 8 bases lining up with TRBD2. The V segment lost 5 bases and the J segment 1 base; nucleotides outside the gene matches: 7. Germline V gene data show CDR1 as SEHNR and CDR2 as FQNEAQ (reference sequence). This CDR3 region has 15 residues. The CDR3 loop reads CASSLTSVASYEQYF. The CDR3 DNA sequence: TGTGCCAGCAGCCTGACTAGCGTCGCATCCTACGAGCAGTACTTC.

This clonotype was seen a few times. V and J are TRBV7-9 and TRBJ2-2, with D unresolved. V was trimmed by 3 bases and J by 5 bases, leaving 10 bases between them. The CDR3 extends over 14 amino acids. Germline V lookup: CDR1 SEHNR, CDR2 FQNEAQ (reference sequence). Written as DNA, the CDR3 is TGTGCCAGCAGCTTTAACTCTCGGACCGGGGAGCTGTTTTTT. It encodes CASSFNSRTGELFF.